The next 14 T cell receptor beta chains were all read from a single sample in a study of blood T cell repertoires in COVID-19. Measured with immunoSEQ multiplex PCR; TCRdb has only the in-frame clones, and not every one. The profile shows 70,000 or so clones, 88% of them singletons. The sample comprised peripheral blood. The receptors stem from a human donor in a cohort sampled during active COVID-19.

This clone turned up a few times. The chain has TRBV19 and TRBJ2-2; 11 bases line up with TRBD2. CDR1 LNHDA and CDR2 SQIVND come from the germline V gene (reference sequence). V was clipped by 7 bases and J by 10 bases; unmatched bases: 14. The CDR3 consists of 16 residues. This CDR3 reads CASNLAGGQPREELFF. The CDR3 coding sequence is TGTGCCAGTAACCTAGCGGGAGGACAACCCAGAGAGGAGCTGTTTTTT.

The V gene is TRBV28, the J gene TRBJ2-3, with TRBD1 matching 7 bases. Germline trimming cut 4 bases from V and 4 bases from J; bases unmatched to any gene: 2. This CDR3 is 13 amino acids long. In germline, CDR1 is MDHEN, CDR2 SYDVKM. The CDR3 is CASSWDRADTQYF. The CDR3 region has the DNA TGTGCCAGCAGTTGGGACAGAGCAGATACGCAGTATTTT.

The gene calls are TRBV5-1 and TRBJ1-4; D is uncertain. The CDR3 is 18 amino acids. Germline CDR1 SGHRS, CDR2 YFSETQ. Deletions cut 3 bases from V and 4 bases from J, with 22 bases between. The CDR3 protein is CASSSRIPGQTFNEKLFF. The DNA for the CDR3 is TGCGCCAGCAGCTCGAGGATCCCGGGTCAGACCTTTAATGAAAAACTGTTTTTT.

V and J are TRBV14 and TRBJ2-1; TRBD2 matches at 7 bases. CDR3 length: 14 amino acids. Trimming took 4 bases from V and 9 from J; bases not matched to a gene: 9. CDR1 SGHDN and CDR2 FVKESK come from the germline V gene. CDR3 bases: TGTGCCAGCAGCCTCAGGACTAGTCGTAGTGAGCAGTTCTTC. Protein sequence: CASSLRTSRSEQFF. Full variable domain (missing parts from reference TRBV14 and TRBJ2-1): EAGVTQFPSHSVIEKGQTVTLRCDPISGHDNLYWYRRVMGKEIKFLLHFVKESKQDESGMPNNRFLAERTGGTYSTLKVQPAELEDSGVYFCASSLRTSRSEQFFGPGTRLTVL.

This chain connects TRBV6-5 to TRBJ1-2; D ambiguous. The V end lost 10 bases, the J end lost 9 bases, and 27 bases lay between the germline ends. The CDR3 covers 15 residues. Germline CDR1 is MNHEY and CDR2 is SVGAGI. CDR3 sequence reads: CATPVWPEVGGRYTF. The CDR3 bases are TGTGCCACCCCAGTTTGGCCGGAGGTCGGCGGTCGCTACACCTTC.

The chain joins TRBV5-1 to TRBJ2-1, with 8 positions matching TRBD2. Germline V CDR1 and CDR2: SGHRS, YFSETQ. The J segment lost 5 bases and the V segment lost 3 bases, leaving 7 bases of the junction unmatched. CDR3 length: 15 amino acids. The CDR3 nucleotides read TGCGCCAGCAGCTCAGATCCGGGAGGGGACAATGAGCAGTTCTTC. Translation: CASSSDPGGDNEQFF.

In nucleotides, the CDR3 is TGTGCCAGCAGGGGTGACGGGAACTATGGCTACACCTTC. This encodes CASRGDGNYGYTF. The chain has TRBV2 and TRBJ1-2; D is unclear. From germline, CDR1 is SNHLY and CDR2 FYNNEI. CDR3 size: 13 residues. V lost 6 bases and J 2 bases, leaving 10 bases between the germline ends. Variable domain in full (rest from reference TRBV2 and TRBJ1-2): EPEVTQTPSHQVTQMGQEVILRCVPISNHLYFYWYRQILGQKVEFLVSFYNNEISEKSEIFDDQFSVERPDGSNFTLKIRSTKLEDSAMYFCASRGDGNYGYTFGSGTRLTVV.

A few counts support this clone. The V call is TRBV9, the J call TRBJ2-1; TRBD2 aligns across 11 bases. With V trimmed by 4 bases and J by 5 bases, 5 bases remained unmatched. The germline V gene encodes CDR1 SGDLS and CDR2 YYNGEE. The CDR3 covers 15 residues. The CDR3 is CASSTRLAGNNEQFF. CDR3 in DNA: TGTGCCAGCAGCACACGACTAGCGGGGAACAATGAGCAGTTCTTC.

The V gene is TRBV27, the J gene TRBJ2-5, with 9 bases lining up with TRBD2. The CDR3 consists of 13 residues. J gave up 5 bases and V 7 bases, and 5 bases lay outside the gene matches. Per the germline V gene, CDR1 is MNHEY and CDR2 is SMNVEV (reference sequence). CDR3 nucleotides: TGTGCCAGCACGGCTAGCGGGAAGGAGACCCAGTACTTC. Its translation is CASTASGKETQYF.

This chain connects TRBV5-1 to TRBJ1-2; TRBD1 matches at 9 bases. Germline V gives CDR1 SGHRS, CDR2 YFSETQ. CDR3 length: 15 residues. J lost 7 bases, V lost 3 bases, and 10 bases had no gene match. The CDR3 DNA reads TGCGCCAGCAGCTGGGGGGACAGGGATTTGGTTGGCTACACCTTC. Translated, it gives CASSWGDRDLVGYTF.

V usage is TRBV19 and J usage is TRBJ1-6; 8 nucleotides align to TRBD1. This CDR3 has 15 residues. Germline values: CDR1 LNHDA, CDR2 SQIVND (reference sequence). Trimming cost V 6 bases and J 5 bases; bases outside gene matches: 6. CDR3 coding DNA: TGTGCCAGTAGGAGACAGGGGAGTAATAATTCACCCCTCCACTTT. Residues: CASRRQGSNNSPLHF.

The chain carries TRBV11-2 and TRBJ2-7; 8 nucleotides match TRBD1. V lost 3 bases to trimming and J lost 7 bases; unmatched junction nucleotides: 14. The CDR3 covers 16 residues. Germline V gene lookup returns CDR1 SGHAT and CDR2 FQNNGV. The CDR3 here is CASSFYPGQASEEQYV. The CDR3 nucleotides read TGTGCCAGCAGCTTTTACCCGGGACAGGCCTCGGAGGAGCAGTACGTC.

This clone showed up just once. The rearrangement uses TRBV5-1 and TRBJ2-1, with 7 positions matching TRBD1. Trimming at V came to 3 bases and at J to 4 bases, leaving 7 bases not matched to a gene. This CDR3 has 15 residues. Per the germline V gene, CDR1 is SGHRS and CDR2 is YFSETQ. The DNA for the CDR3 is TGCGCCAGCAGCTCGACAGGGAATTCTTACAATGAGCAGTTCTTC. It yields the protein CASSSTGNSYNEQFF. Looking up the rest from reference TRBV5-1 and TRBJ2-1 gives the full variable domain: KAGVTQTPRYLIKTRGQQVTLSCSPISGHRSVSWYQQTPGQGLQFLFEYFSETQRNKGNFPGRFSGRQFSNSRSEMNVSTLELGDSALYLCASSSTGNSYNEQFFGPGTRLTVL.

The rearrangement links TRBV5-1 to TRBJ2-1; 7 nucleotides agree with TRBD1. The CDR3 totals 14 residues. Trimming at V came to 6 bases and at J to 3 bases, leaving 6 bases not matched to a gene. Germline-derived CDR1 and CDR2 are SGHRS and YFSETQ. The CDR3, as DNA: TGCGCCAGCACCCGGGACAGCAGCTACAATGAGCAGTTCTTC. This gives the protein CASTRDSSYNEQFF.